The 32 T cell receptor beta chains below all came from one sample that was sequenced in a study of blood T cell repertoires in COVID-19. TCRdb's copy holds only in-frame clones and misses some; the assay was immunoSEQ multiplex PCR. The sample carries tens of thousands of clones, approximately 91% recorded once. The specimen was peripheral blood. The origin of the receptors is a man in his forties or fifties with active COVID-19.

The V and J genes are TRBV7-9 and TRBJ1-5, with 9 bases that match TRBD1. Germline V gives CDR1 SEHNR, CDR2 FQNEAQ (reference sequence). The CDR3 is 14 amino acids. V gave up 6 bases and J gave up 7 bases; unmatched junction bases: 7. The CDR3 region is CASSNTGGGQPQHF. The CDR3 nucleotides read TGTGCCAGCAGTAATACAGGGGGCGGGCAGCCCCAGCATTTT.

The chain recombines TRBV19 with TRBJ1-2; D not resolved. Germline V gene data show CDR1 as LNHDA and CDR2 as SQIVND (reference sequence). The CDR3 sequence is 13 residues long. V was pared by 3 bases and J by 7 bases, with 12 bases between. CDR3 coding DNA: TGTGCCAGTAGTATGGGCAGGTCAGGTGGCTACACCTTC. Residues: CASSMGRSGGYTF. Filled out from reference TRBV19 and TRBJ1-2, the complete variable domain reads DGGITQSPKYLFRKEGQNVTLSCEQNLNHDAMYWYRQDPGQGLRLIYYSQIVNDFQKGDIAEGYSVSREKKESFPLTVTSAQKNPTAFYLCASSMGRSGGYTFGSGTRLTVV.

This chain joins TRBV3-1 (or the pseudogene TRBV3-2) and TRBJ1-1; perhaps TRBD1 as D (5 bases). The CDR3 loop spans 14 amino acids. Trimming left V 4 bases short and J 5 bases short, with 14 bases between. CDR1 LGHDT and CDR2 YNNKEL come from the germline V gene (reference sequence). In nucleotides, the CDR3 is TGTGCCAGCAGCCGCGGACACCCGAGGACTGAAGCTTTCTTT. Its translation is CASSRGHPRTEAFF.

This chain joins TRBV9 and TRBJ1-4, with 8 bases identical to TRBD1. With 4 bases clipped from V and 8 bases from J, the junction kept 7 bases outside the gene matches. From germline, CDR1 is SGDLS and CDR2 YYNGEE. This CDR3 has 14 residues. CDR3 loop: CASSPRTGTEKLFF. In nucleotides, the CDR3 is TGTGCCAGCAGCCCCCGGACAGGGACAGAAAAACTGTTTTTT.

This chain uses TRBV5-1 with TRBJ2-7, with D maybe TRBD2 (5 bases). This CDR3 has 12 amino acids. V was cut by 5 bases and J by 5 bases, with 11 bases left in between. Germline V gene sequence: CDR1 SGHRS, CDR2 YFSETQ. The CDR3 DNA reads TGCGCCAGCAGGACCGGGGAGCACGAGCAGTACTTC. The encoded protein is CASRTGEHEQYF.

The chain is built from TRBV6-5 and TRBJ1-3, with D maybe TRBD1 (6 bases). The V end was cut by 4 bases, the J end by 3 bases, with 13 bases between. The CDR3 extends over 15 amino acids. The germline V gene encodes CDR1 MNHEY and CDR2 SVGAGI. This chain's CDR3 is CASSSDPDSGNTIYF. CDR3 nucleotide sequence: TGTGCCAGCAGTTCAGATCCGGACAGTGGAAACACCATATATTTT.

The chain has TRBV6-2 or TRBV6-3 and TRBJ2-2; tentative D call: TRBD2 (5 bases). The germline V gene encodes CDR1 MNHEY and CDR2 SVGEGT. V lost 5 bases to trimming and J lost 7 bases, with 17 bases between them. The CDR3 spans 15 residues. For the CDR3, the DNA is TGTGCCAGCAGTGGACTCGGGATATGGGGCGGGGAGCTGTTTTTT. Translated: CASSGLGIWGGELFF.

The chain links TRBV27 to TRBJ2-2; 8 nucleotides line up with TRBD2. This CDR3 is built from 16 residues. The germline gives CDR1 MNHEY, CDR2 SMNVEV (reference sequence). V gave up 5 bases and J gave up 7 bases; unmatched junction bases: 12. CDR3 in DNA: TGTGCCAGCAGTCCCGCAGTCGCGGGAGGTCTCGGGGAGCTGTTTTTT. This codes for CASSPAVAGGLGELFF.

The chain employs TRBV29-1 and TRBJ2-5, with TRBD1 identical over 8 bases. CDR1 is SQVTM, CDR2 ANQGSEA, per germline. The CDR3 length is 14 residues. After removal of 5 bases from V and 2 bases from J, the junction contained 7 bases not matched to a gene. Here the CDR3 reads CSVSGTGRQETQYF. The CDR3 bases are TGCAGCGTTTCCGGGACAGGTCGGCAAGAGACCCAGTACTTC. The full variable domain, its missing parts supplied by reference TRBV29-1 and TRBJ2-5, is SAVISQKPSRDICQRGTSLTIQCQVDSQVTMMFWYRQQPGQSLTLIATANQGSEATYESGFVIDKFPISRPNLTFSTLTVSNMSPEDSSIYLCSVSGTGRQETQYFGPGTRLLVL.

The chain couples TRBV18 to TRBJ1-6; 7 bases fit TRBD1. J lost 6 bases, V lost 3 bases, and 11 bases had no gene match. The CDR3 sequence is 17 residues long. CDR1 and CDR2 from the germline V gene are KGHSH and LQKENI. The CDR3: CASSPALTGDGNSPLHF. The CDR3 DNA is TGTGCCAGCTCACCGGCGCTAACAGGGGATGGTAATTCACCCCTCCACTTT.

The rearrangement links TRBV11-2 to TRBJ2-7; 9 nucleotides agree with TRBD1. Germline-derived CDR1 and CDR2 are SGHAT and FQNNGV. With V trimmed by 3 bases and J by 0 bases, 3 bases remained unmatched. The CDR3 has 15 residues. CDR3 amino acids: CASSFDRGSSYEQYF. In DNA, the CDR3 is TGTGCCAGCAGCTTCGACAGGGGGAGCTCCTACGAGCAGTACTTC.

The CDR3 DNA reads TGTGCCAGCAGCCGTAACAACGAGCAGTACTTC. Its protein is CASSRNNEQYF. This chain links TRBV21-1 with TRBJ2-7; TRBD1 is the table's D call and was not checked against the DNA. TRBV21-1 constitutes a pseudogene. CDR3 size: 11 residues.

V gene TRBV5-4 combines with J gene TRBJ2-1; 11 bases agree with TRBD2. From germline, CDR1 is SGHNT and CDR2 YYREEE (reference sequence). Unmatched junction bases numbered 13, after V lost 5 bases and J lost 0 bases. The CDR3 has 19 amino acids. The CDR3 sequence: CASRPGLAAEPSSYNEQFF. Here the CDR3 DNA reads TGTGCCAGCAGGCCGGGACTAGCGGCCGAGCCCAGCTCCTACAATGAGCAGTTCTTC.

The gene calls are TRBV5-6 and TRBJ2-7, with a possible D match to TRBD1 (6 bases). In germline, CDR1 is SGHDT, CDR2 YYEEEE. V lost 4 bases and J 0 bases, leaving 8 bases between the germline ends. CDR3 length equals 13 residues. DNA of the CDR3: TGTGCCAGCAGCGGGGACATCTCCTACGAGCAGTACTTC. Translation: CASSGDISYEQYF. The full variable domain, its missing parts supplied by reference TRBV5-6 and TRBJ2-7, is DAGVTQSPTHLIKTRGQQVTLRCSPKSGHDTVSWYQQALGQGPQFIFQYYEEEERQRGNFPDRFSGHQFPNYSSELNVNALLLGDSALYLCASSGDISYEQYFGPGTRLTVT.

The chain uses TRBV24-1 and TRBJ2-2; TRBD1 aligns across 8 bases. V shed 1 base and J 6 bases; nucleotides not matched to a gene: 6. The CDR3 extends over 16 amino acids. CDR1 and CDR2 (germline): KGHDR, SFDVKD. The CDR3 nucleotides read TGTGCCACCAGTGATTTTGCGCAGGGGGCGGCCGGGGAGCTGTTTTTT. Protein sequence: CATSDFAQGAAGELFF.

The chain couples TRBV6-2 or TRBV6-3 to TRBJ2-1; 13 nucleotides line up with TRBD2. This CDR3 region has 16 residues. V shed 0 bases, J shed 12 bases, and the junction held 8 bases outside the gene matches. Germline V CDR1 and CDR2: MNHEY, SVGEGT. This CDR3 is CASSYSRLAGGHGQFF. The DNA for the CDR3 is TGTGCCAGCAGTTACTCGAGACTAGCGGGGGGACACGGGCAGTTCTTC.

The chain carries TRBV5-1 and TRBJ2-3, with 9 bases matching TRBD2. From germline, CDR1 is SGHRS and CDR2 YFSETQ. The ends lost 2 bases at V and 1 base at J; junction bases unmatched: 2. The CDR3 runs to 15 residues. The CDR3 nucleotides are TGCGCCAGCAGCTTAGGCGGGGGGGGCACAGATACGCAGTATTTT. Its translation is CASSLGGGGTDTQYF. Complete variable domain (other parts from reference TRBV5-1 and TRBJ2-3): KAGVTQTPRYLIKTRGQQVTLSCSPISGHRSVSWYQQTPGQGLQFLFEYFSETQRNKGNFPGRFSGRQFSNSRSEMNVSTLELGDSALYLCASSLGGGGTDTQYFGPGTRLTVL.

The gene calls are TRBV4-3 and TRBJ1-2, with D unresolved. The CDR3 is 15 amino acids. Trimming cost V 3 bases and J 4 bases, with 15 bases left between them. Germline CDR1 is LGHNA and CDR2 is YSLEER. The CDR3 protein is CASSQLGTSIYGYTF. CDR3 bases: TGCGCCAGCAGCCAGTTGGGCACATCTATCTATGGCTACACCTTC.

This clone has a single count. The chain links TRBV2 to TRBJ2-3, with 9 bases identical to TRBD1. With V trimmed by 6 bases and J by 3 bases, 10 bases remained unmatched. The CDR3 has 16 amino acids. The V gene's germline CDR1 is SNHLY and CDR2 FYNNEI. The CDR3 spells CASRTPGQGQTDTQYF. In nucleotides, the CDR3 is TGTGCCAGCAGGACTCCGGGACAGGGTCAAACAGATACGCAGTATTTT. Based on the CDR3 plus reference TRBV2 and TRBJ2-3, the full variable domain is EPEVTQTPSHQVTQMGQEVILRCVPISNHLYFYWYRQILGQKVEFLVSFYNNEISEKSEIFDDQFSVERPDGSNFTLKIRSTKLEDSAMYFCASRTPGQGQTDTQYFGPGTRLTVL.

The V gene is TRBV7-3, the J gene TRBJ1-1; no clear D. Per the germline V gene, CDR1 is SGHTA and CDR2 is FQGTGA. V was shortened by 5 bases and J by 1 base, with 5 bases between the two germline ends. The CDR3 is 12 residues long. The CDR3 protein is CASSRENTEAFF. CDR3 coding DNA: TGTGCCAGCAGCCGAGAGAACACTGAAGCTTTCTTT.

A few counts support this clone. This chain connects TRBV18 to TRBJ1-1; D unresolved. Germline CDR1 and CDR2: KGHSH and LQKENI. Trimming left V 6 bases short and J 2 bases short, with 10 bases between. The CDR3 has 13 amino acids. CDR3 DNA: TGTGCCAGCTCTACTTCGCTAAACACTGAAGCTTTCTTT. Encoded protein: CASSTSLNTEAFF.

This chain connects TRBV3-1 (or the pseudogene TRBV3-2) to TRBJ1-4; maybe TRBD1 (6 bases). The V gene lost 1 base and the J gene lost 2 bases, with 14 bases spanning the gap. The CDR3 runs to 17 residues. Germline V gene lookup returns CDR1 LGHDT and CDR2 YNNKEL (reference sequence). In DNA form, the CDR3 reads TGTGCCAGCAGCCAAGGGGCAGGGGTAACGACTAATGAAAAACTGTTTTTT. It is translated as CASSQGAGVTTNEKLFF.

V gene TRBV6-5 combines with J gene TRBJ1-1; tentative D call: TRBD1 (5 bases). Looked up from germline, CDR1 is MNHEY and CDR2 is SVGAGI. V was pared by 6 bases and J by 6 bases, with 8 bases between. There are 11 residues in the CDR3. DNA of the CDR3: TGTGCCAGCAGCAGGGCCGCTGAAGCTTTCTTT. The encoded protein is CASSRAAEAFF.

V is TRBV3-1 (or the pseudogene TRBV3-2) and J is TRBJ2-3; D possibly corresponds to TRBD2 (5 bases). This CDR3 region has 14 residues. Between the trimmed V and J ends, which lost 1 base and 10 bases, there was a span of 15 bases. Per the germline V gene, CDR1 is LGHDT and CDR2 is YNNKEL (reference sequence). The CDR3 here is CASSQGQRINPQYF. The CDR3 nucleotides are TGTGCCAGCAGCCAAGGGCAGCGGATCAATCCGCAGTATTTT.

The chain links TRBV7-2 to TRBJ2-3; TRBD2 matches at 8 bases. Germline V lookup: CDR1 SGHTA, CDR2 FQGNSA. The junction had 7 bases not matched to a gene; V was cut back by 5 bases and J by 9 bases. The CDR3 is 13 amino acids. The CDR3 loop reads CASSEISGTTQYF. CDR3 nucleotides: TGTGCCAGCAGCGAAATTAGCGGGACAACGCAGTATTTT.

This sequence joins TRBV30 and TRBJ2-7, with a tentative D call TRBD2 (6 bases). Trimming shortened V by 0 bases and J by 3 bases, and 12 bases separated the two germline ends. Germline V gene lookup returns CDR1 GTSNPN and CDR2 SVGIG (reference sequence). The CDR3 extends over 14 amino acids. The CDR3 loop is CAWSVGGYLYEQYF. The CDR3 bases are TGTGCCTGGAGTGTAGGAGGGTACCTCTACGAGCAGTACTTC.

This clone has just one count. The chain carries TRBV2 and TRBJ1-1; tentatively, D is TRBD1 (6 bases). V lost 5 bases and J 3 bases, leaving 10 bases between the germline ends. Germline CDR1 and CDR2: SNHLY and FYNNEI. The CDR3 runs to 13 residues. CDR3 sequence (DNA): TGTGCCAGCAGTAGGGACACAGACACTGAAGCTTTCTTT. Translating gives CASSRDTDTEAFF.

The V gene is TRBV5-5, the J gene TRBJ2-3, with TRBD1 identical over 9 bases. The V segment lost 4 bases and the J segment 3 bases; nucleotides outside the gene matches: 12. The CDR3 is 17 amino acids. From germline, CDR1 is SGHKS and CDR2 YYEKEE (reference sequence). The CDR3 loop is CASSPYLEGQGTDTQYF. The CDR3 DNA sequence: TGTGCCAGCAGCCCCTATCTAGAGGGACAGGGAACAGATACGCAGTATTTT.

The rearrangement uses TRBV15 and TRBJ2-2, with 7 positions matching TRBD1. After removal of 2 bases from V and 5 bases from J, the junction contained 11 bases not matched to a gene. This CDR3 contains 17 residues. The germline V gene encodes CDR1 LNHNV and CDR2 YYDKDF (reference sequence). CDR3 residues: CATSRPGQVYGTGELFF. Written as DNA, the CDR3 is TGTGCCACCAGCAGACCTGGACAGGTCTATGGGACCGGGGAGCTGTTTTTT.

This chain connects TRBV5-1 to TRBJ2-7, with 13 bases aligning to TRBD2. V dropped 5 bases and J dropped 7; count of bases not matched to a gene: 6. The CDR3 runs 14 residues. Germline V lookup: CDR1 SGHRS, CDR2 YFSETQ. The CDR3 DNA sequence: TGCGCCAGCAGTCCCGGGACTAGCGGGATAGAGCAGTACTTC. Its translation: CASSPGTSGIEQYF.

The rearrangement joins TRBV29-1 to TRBJ2-1; D is possibly TRBD2 (6 bases). This CDR3 is 13 amino acids long. The V and J ends lost 7 bases and 2 bases respectively, with 12 bases between them. Germline assignment: CDR1 SQVTM and CDR2 ANQGSEA. The CDR3 DNA is TGCAGCGGAAGGGACTGGACCTACAATGAGCAGTTCTTC. Protein product: CSGRDWTYNEQFF.

The V and J genes are TRBV19 and TRBJ2-1; the D is unclear. This CDR3 comprises 16 residues. V lost 1 base and J 8 bases, leaving 18 bases between the germline ends. The germline gives CDR1 LNHDA, CDR2 SQIVND (reference sequence). Here the CDR3 reads CASSIGKASRWHEQFF. For the CDR3, the DNA is TGTGCCAGTAGTATAGGAAAAGCGTCTCGATGGCATGAGCAGTTCTTC. Filled out from reference TRBV19 and TRBJ2-1, the complete variable domain reads DGGITQSPKYLFRKEGQNVTLSCEQNLNHDAMYWYRQDPGQGLRLIYYSQIVNDFQKGDIAEGYSVSREKKESFPLTVTSAQKNPTAFYLCASSIGKASRWHEQFFGPGTRLTVL.